This T cell receptor (beta chain) is from a study of shared clonotypes between healthy human individuals. This table comes from immunoSEQ multiplex PCR, and its TCRdb copy is limited to in-frame clones, with some not included. The sample has about 2.4 million clones; under 95% are singletons. Germline V lookup: CDR1 LGHNA, CDR2 YSLEER. Between the trimmed V and J ends, which lost 2 bases and 2 bases, there was a span of 9 bases. The CDR3 is 14 amino acids. The chain is built from TRBV4-3 and TRBJ1-2; D remains ambiguous. The clonotype comes from a man in his late teens or twenties in good health. Some clones in this sample may be carry-over from other donors' samples. The sample taken for sequencing was naive CD4+ T cells from PBMCs. Noted subset: CD45RA+ positively selected. CDR3 sequence (DNA): TGCGCCAGCAGCCAAACACGGGGAAACTATGGCTACACCTTC. Its translation is CASSQTRGNYGYTF.